These 25 T cell receptor beta chains originate from one sample sequenced in a study of blood T cells in healthy people across ages (dated by TCRdb to 2015 to 2017). The library was obtained by 5' RACE. The run used an Illumina HiSeq 2500. A second PCR of about 7 to 12 cycles was run with a J-beta primer mix and a sample-barcoded 5' primer. The public reads were reanalyzed by TCRdb: fastp trimming at Q25, MiXCR alignment, in-frame beta chains only. Each CDR3 protein appears once, grouped with its most common genes and DNA. This sample gives approximately 780,000 distinct CDR3 sequences in total; more than 25% of them show up just once. In total, the top ten clones hold 3% of the sample. These data also formed part of another study, on T cells of mothers and their children.

The source material was blood. These receptors were collected from a boy between 5 and 17 years old in good health.

The sample holds a few counts of this clonotype. The chain carries TRBV20-1 and TRBJ2-2; D perhaps matches TRBD2 (5 bases). The CDR3 covers 16 residues. V was cut by 0 bases and J by 4 bases, with 15 bases left in between. Germline V gene data show CDR1 as DFQATT and CDR2 as SNEGSKA (reference sequence). The CDR3, as DNA: TGCAGTGCTAGAGATCCTCAGGAGGCGGGCACCGGGGAGCTGTTTTTT. This encodes CSARDPQEAGTGELFF.

This clonotype was detected a few times. The rearrangement joins TRBV5-6 to TRBJ2-7; TRBD2 matches at 12 bases. The CDR3 has 16 residues. Germline loops: CDR1 SGHDT, CDR2 YYEEEE. Trimming removed 6 bases from V and 4 bases from J; junction bases left unmatched: 11. The DNA of the CDR3 is TGTGCCAGCAACCCTCCTAGCGGGGGGGCCTCGTACGAGCAGTACTTC. Its protein product is CASNPPSGGASYEQYF.

There are a few counts of this clonotype. This sequence joins TRBV20-1 and TRBJ2-5; tentatively, D is TRBD1 or TRBD2 (6 bases each). This CDR3 has 14 residues. Germline V lookup: CDR1 DFQATT, CDR2 SNEGSKA (reference sequence). Trimming left V 0 bases short and J 1 base short, with 9 bases between. The CDR3 DNA reads TGCAGTGCTAGAGATCGGGGGCTCCAAGAGACCCAGTACTTC. It translates to CSARDRGLQETQYF.

This chain uses TRBV7-6 with TRBJ2-3; D gene unclear. The CDR3 runs 13 residues. Germline CDR1 reads SGHVS; CDR2 reads FNYEAQ. V was trimmed by 5 bases and J by 0 bases, leaving 6 bases between them. This CDR3 reads CASSNPSTDTQYF. In DNA form, the CDR3 reads TGTGCCAGCAGCAACCCTAGCACAGATACGCAGTATTTT.

There are a few counts of this clonotype. The V gene is TRBV2, the J gene TRBJ1-5; 7 positions agree with TRBD1. The ends lost 6 bases at V and 6 bases at J; junction bases unmatched: 8. The germline V gene encodes CDR1 SNHLY and CDR2 FYNNEI. The CDR3 is 14 residues long. CDR3 sequence reads: CASSSYRGGQPQHF. For the CDR3, the DNA is TGTGCCAGCAGCTCCTACAGGGGAGGTCAGCCCCAGCATTTT. Variable domain in full (rest from reference TRBV2 and TRBJ1-5): EPEVTQTPSHQVTQMGQEVILRCVPISNHLYFYWYRQILGQKVEFLVSFYNNEISEKSEIFDDQFSVERPDGSNFTLKIRSTKLEDSAMYFCASSSYRGGQPQHFGDGTRLSIL.

This chain joins TRBV7-9 and TRBJ2-5; D perhaps matches TRBD2 (5 bases). The CDR3 is 12 residues long. Trimming removed 3 bases at V and 9 bases at J, with 11 bases between. Germline V CDR1 and CDR2: SEHNR, FQNEAQ (reference sequence). CDR3 DNA: TGTGCCAGCAGCTTGGAGGTGATGGCCCAGTACTTC. Encoded protein: CASSLEVMAQYF.

The V call is TRBV12-3 or TRBV12-4, the J call TRBJ2-5; TRBD2 is a possible D gene (5 bases). Trimming took 4 bases from V and 5 from J, leaving 14 bases between them. The CDR3 extends over 14 amino acids. Here the CDR3 reads CASSWRANGETQYF. CDR3 DNA sequence: TGTGCCAGCAGTTGGCGGGCGAATGGGGAGACCCAGTACTTC.

This rearrangement joins TRBV10-3 to TRBJ1-2, with D hard to call. The V gene's germline CDR1 is ENHRY and CDR2 SYGVKD. This CDR3 has 15 amino acids. The V and J ends lost 5 bases and 4 bases respectively, with 17 bases between them. The CDR3, as DNA: TGTGCCATCAGTTCAACAGCGGAAGCCCTCTATGGCTACACCTTC. This sequence encodes CAISSTAEALYGYTF.

The J gene is TRBJ1-1, the V gene TRBV6-5; 7 nucleotides line up with TRBD1. CDR1 is MNHEY, CDR2 SVGAGI, per germline. The CDR3 runs to 17 residues. With V trimmed by 2 bases and J by 0 bases, 9 bases remained unmatched. DNA of the CDR3: TGTGCCAGCAGTTACCAGGGGACAGACCTCATGAACACTGAAGCTTTCTTT. It translates to CASSYQGTDLMNTEAFF.

In this sample, this clonotype turned up a few times. The chain recombines TRBV9 with TRBJ2-7; D perhaps matches TRBD1 (7 bases). V was trimmed by 3 bases and J by 6 bases, leaving 13 bases between them. CDR1 SGDLS and CDR2 YYNGEE come from the germline V gene. The CDR3 spans 13 residues. CDR3 residues: CASSARDSSEQYF. In nucleotides, the CDR3 is TGTGCCAGCAGCGCGCGGGACAGCTCCGAGCAGTACTTC. Complete variable domain (other parts from reference TRBV9 and TRBJ2-7): DSGVTQTPKHLITATGQRVTLRCSPRSGDLSVYWYQQSLDQGLQFLIQYYNGEERAKGNILERFSAQQFPDLHSELNLSSLELGDSALYFCASSARDSSEQYFGPGTRLTVT.

This clonotype has a handful of counts. The chain has TRBV27 and TRBJ2-5; D perhaps matches TRBD1 (5 bases). CDR3 size: 14 residues. The germline V and J ends were trimmed by 6 bases and 11 bases, with 22 bases remaining between them. Germline assignment: CDR1 MNHEY and CDR2 SMNVEV (reference sequence). CDR3: CASRSQGSPGGQYF. The CDR3 nucleotides read TGTGCCAGCAGATCCCAGGGTTCTCCGGGTGGGCAGTACTTC.

V and J are TRBV12-3 or TRBV12-4 and TRBJ2-5, with TRBD1 identical over 9 bases. The CDR3 is made up of 14 amino acids. V was clipped by 5 bases and J by 4 bases; unmatched bases: 5. CDR3 amino acids: CASSAQTGGETQYF. The CDR3 region has the DNA TGTGCCAGCAGTGCTCAGACAGGGGGAGAGACCCAGTACTTC.

In its sample, this clonotype was seen a few times. This chain uses TRBV5-1 with TRBJ2-7; TRBD2 might be the D (6 bases). With 4 bases removed from V and 1 base from J, the gap between germline ends came to 21 bases. CDR1 and CDR2 (germline): SGHRS, YFSETQ. The CDR3 extends over 17 amino acids. The CDR3 spells CASSISPGPAGSYEQYF. In DNA form, the CDR3 reads TGCGCCAGCAGCATAAGTCCGGGGCCTGCGGGGTCCTACGAGCAGTACTTC. The variable domain in full, completed from reference TRBV5-1 and TRBJ2-7, reads KAGVTQTPRYLIKTRGQQVTLSCSPISGHRSVSWYQQTPGQGLQFLFEYFSETQRNKGNFPGRFSGRQFSNSRSEMNVSTLELGDSALYLCASSISPGPAGSYEQYFGPGTRLTVT.

This chain connects TRBV20-1 to TRBJ2-1; TRBD2 agrees at 9 bases. Trimming took 5 bases from V and 3 from J; bases not matched to a gene: 8. This CDR3 spans 15 amino acids. CDR1 is DFQATT and CDR2 is SNEGSKA in the germline V gene (reference sequence). The CDR3 DNA sequence: TGCAGTGCTGACATTCTAGCGGGGATCTACAATGAGCAGTTCTTC. It specifies CSADILAGIYNEQFF.

This clonotype was detected a few times. V usage is TRBV11-1 and J usage is TRBJ1-1, with D tentatively TRBD1 (6 bases). The CDR3 is 22 residues long. The germline V gene encodes CDR1 SGHAT and CDR2 FQDESV (reference sequence). Trimming left V 3 bases short and J 0 bases short, with 32 bases between. In nucleotides, the CDR3 is TGTGCCAGCAGCTTGACACCCGAGTATTTCCGGGACAAAGCCGACTTGAACACTGAAGCTTTCTTT. This codes for CASSLTPEYFRDKADLNTEAFF. Full variable domain (remainder filled in from reference TRBV11-1 and TRBJ1-1): EAEVAQSPRYKITEKSQAVAFWCDPISGHATLYWYRQILGQGPELLVQFQDESVVDDSQLPKDRFSAERLKGVDSTLKIQPAELGDSAMYLCASSLTPEYFRDKADLNTEAFFGQGTRLTVV.

As for this clonotype: One end of the junction varies from germline; a read error may be responsible. The V call is TRBV6-2 or TRBV6-3, the J call TRBJ2-5; no reliable D call. The CDR3 runs 14 residues. Per the germline V gene, CDR1 is MNHEY and CDR2 is SVGEGT. The CDR3 DNA reads as TGTGCCAGCAGTTACTTGTCTCACCAAGAGACCCGGTACTTC. It yields the protein CASSYLSHQETRYF.

This clonotype occurred a few times. The rearrangement links TRBV12-3 or TRBV12-4 to TRBJ1-2, with no clear D. This CDR3 has 12 residues. V shed 5 bases and J shed 7 bases, with 11 bases lying between them. CDR3 coding DNA: TGTGCCAGCAGTGTTTACCCGAGTGGCTACACCTTC. Its translation: CASSVYPSGYTF.

This clonotype was counted only a few times. The rearrangement joins TRBV7-3 to TRBJ2-5, with D possibly being TRBD2 (6 bases). Germline CDR1 is SGHTA and CDR2 is FQGTGA. The CDR3 extends over 13 amino acids. V dropped 8 bases and J dropped 0 bases, with 10 bases sitting between them. Here the CDR3 reads CASAGGDQETQYF. In DNA, the CDR3 is TGTGCCAGCGCTGGCGGGGACCAAGAGACCCAGTACTTC. Full variable domain (remainder filled in from reference TRBV7-3 and TRBJ2-5): GAGVSQTPSNKVTEKGKYVELRCDPISGHTALYWYRQSLGQGPEFLIYFQGTGAADDSGLPNDRFFAVRPEGSVSTLKIQRTERGDSAVYLCASAGGDQETQYFGPGTRLLVL.

This chain uses TRBV7-9 with TRBJ2-7; possible D gene TRBD2, 7 bases. CDR3 length: 15 residues. The germline V gene has CDR1 SEHNR and CDR2 FQNEAQ (reference sequence). V was shortened by 5 bases and J by 4 bases, with 18 bases between the two germline ends. As DNA, the CDR3 is TGTGCCAGCAGCCTACGCGGGGGCAGGGCATACGAGCAGTACTTC. Protein sequence: CASSLRGGRAYEQYF.

The genes are TRBV28 and TRBJ1-3, with D unresolved. Trimming removed 6 bases at V and 0 bases at J, with 12 bases between. The length of the CDR3 is 15 residues. The V gene's germline CDR1 is MDHEN and CDR2 SYDVKM. The CDR3 DNA is TGTGCCAGCAGCCCCCCGCGGCTCTCTGGAAACACCATATATTTT. This encodes CASSPPRLSGNTIYF.

This clonotype was seen many times. The chain combines TRBV12-3 or TRBV12-4 with TRBJ1-1; D unresolved. This CDR3 has 13 residues. V was shortened by 5 bases and J by 0 bases, with 7 bases between the two germline ends. CDR3 DNA sequence: TGTGCCAGCAGTAAGAGCATGAACACTGAAGCTTTCTTT. Translating it yields CASSKSMNTEAFF.

Only a few counts were recorded for this clonotype. The V gene is TRBV3-1, the J gene TRBJ1-4; TRBD1 might be the D (6 bases). This CDR3 is 15 amino acids long. Between the trimmed V and J ends, which lost 0 bases and 6 bases, there was a span of 11 bases. Germline assignment: CDR1 LGHDT and CDR2 YNNKEL (reference sequence). CDR3 nucleotide sequence: TGTGCCAGCAGCCAAGACCACAGGGAGGATGAAAAACTGTTTTTT. Its protein is CASSQDHREDEKLFF.

This clonotype occurred a few times. CDR3 DNA sequence: TGCGCCAGCAGCGTCCAGACAGGAACCGGTGAAGCTTTCTTT. Translation: CASSVQTGTGEAFF. The chain links TRBV5-1 to TRBJ1-1; maybe TRBD1 (6 bases). V lost 4 bases to trimming and J lost 7 bases, with 17 bases between them. The CDR3 length is 14 residues. Germline V gives CDR1 SGHRS, CDR2 YFSETQ.

This clonotype was seen ten or more times. V and J are TRBV20-1 and TRBJ1-5, with D possibly matching TRBD1 (6 bases). Germline V gives CDR1 DFQATT, CDR2 SNEGSKA (reference sequence). The CDR3 consists of 14 residues. V shed 6 bases and J shed 4 bases, with 16 bases lying between them. CDR3 residues: CSASAGGRNQPQHF. DNA for the CDR3: TGCAGTGCCTCGGCCGGGGGCAGGAATCAGCCCCAGCATTTT.

V is TRBV7-9 and J is TRBJ1-1; possibly TRBD1 for D (5 bases). The CDR3 sequence is 12 residues long. Looked up from germline, CDR1 is SEHNR and CDR2 is FQNEAQ (reference sequence). The ends were cut back, 5 bases at V and 7 bases at J, with 11 bases in the middle. CDR3 loop: CASSASGIEAFF. The CDR3 bases are TGTGCCAGCAGCGCCTCAGGGATTGAAGCTTTCTTT.